This TCR beta chain stems from a study of control samples from healthy donors and cancer patients. The CDR3 totals 14 residues. J was trimmed by 5 bases and V by 1 base; bases with no gene match: 4. In germline, CDR1 is SGHAT, CDR2 FQDESV (reference sequence). This clone was observed a few times. Measured with immunoSEQ multiplex PCR; TCRdb has only the in-frame clones, and not every one. The sample has tens of thousands of clones; 80% to 90% are singletons. The chain couples TRBV11-1 to TRBJ2-7, with 8 bases aligning to TRBD1. The sample was PBMCs. This clonotype was sampled from a woman aged 45 to 65 with head and neck cancer. The CDR3, as DNA: TGTGCCAGCAGCTTAGAAATCAGGGGGCACGAGCAGTACTTC. Translating gives CASSLEIRGHEQYF.